The 13 T cell receptor beta chains given below trace back to one sample, sequenced in a study of human T cells and chemical hapten exposure. This sample's time point: patch test 2, 6 weeks after DPC sensitization. Treatment indicated: therapeutic diphenylcyclopropenone sensitization with weekly scalp DPC. TCRdb fed the RACE reads into MiXCR, producing one record per CDR3 protein. The sample records 80,000 to 100,000 distinct CDR3 sequences, around 9.3% being singletons. The source was whole blood, collected in connection with sensitization to the hapten diphenylcyclopropenone (DPC). These receptors were collected from a woman aged 45-65 years with alopecia areata. Some clones in this sample may be carry-over from other donors' samples.

This clonotype appeared a few times. This rearrangement joins TRBV7-2 to TRBJ2-3, with D unclear. This CDR3 is built from 19 residues. Trimming stripped 1 base from V and 0 bases from J, with 20 bases between. Germline V gene sequence: CDR1 SGHTA, CDR2 FQGNSA. CDR3: CASSLVFSNGPLSTDTQYF. The CDR3, as DNA: TGTGCCAGCAGCTTAGTTTTTTCGAACGGGCCTCTCAGCACAGATACGCAGTATTTT.

This clonotype was observed at least ten times. V and J are TRBV18 and TRBJ1-1, with no clear D. CDR1 KGHSH and CDR2 LQKENI come from the germline V gene. The CDR3 extends over 12 amino acids. Between the trimmed V and J ends, which lost 5 bases and 2 bases, there was a span of 6 bases. The DNA of the CDR3 is TGTGCCAGCTCATCGAGAAACACTGAAGCTTTCTTT. This translates into CASSSRNTEAFF. The full variable domain, with the rest looked up from reference TRBV18 and TRBJ1-1, is NAGVMQNPRHLVRRRGQEARLRCSPMKGHSHVYWYRQLPEEGLKFMVYLQKENIIDESGMPKERFSAEFPKEGPSILRIQQVVRGDSAAYFCASSSRNTEAFFGQGTRLTVV.

This clonotype came up many times. J is TRBJ2-7 and V is TRBV20-1; D unclear. The CDR3 is 12 amino acids. Between the trimmed V and J ends, which lost 6 bases and 3 bases, there was a span of 12 bases. Germline values: CDR1 DFQATT, CDR2 SNEGSKA (reference sequence). The CDR3 protein is CSAMWGSYEQYF. CDR3 coding DNA: TGCAGTGCCATGTGGGGTAGCTACGAGCAGTACTTC.

In its sample, this clonotype was seen many times. The gene calls are TRBV28 and TRBJ1-5; D is uncertain. The CDR3 is 11 residues long. The V and J ends lost 6 bases and 7 bases respectively, with 7 bases between them. Looked up from germline, CDR1 is MDHEN and CDR2 is SYDVKM. CDR3 residues: CASSNVQPQHF. In DNA form, the CDR3 reads TGTGCCAGCAGCAACGTGCAGCCCCAGCATTTT.

This clonotype came up a few times. The rearrangement uses TRBV12-5 and TRBJ1-6; D might be TRBD1 (5 bases). Germline V gene data show CDR1 as LGHNT and CDR2 as FRNRAP. This CDR3 comprises 15 residues. V was pared by 3 bases and J by 1 base, with 7 bases between. The CDR3 DNA follows: TGTGCTAGTGGTTTAAGGGGATCCTATAATTCACCCCTCCACTTT. Its translation is CASGLRGSYNSPLHF.

This clonotype was seen at least ten times. The chain links TRBV4-3 to TRBJ2-3; D perhaps matches TRBD1 (6 bases). Germline V gene sequence: CDR1 LGHNA, CDR2 YSLEER. The CDR3 totals 15 residues. Trimming took 2 bases from V and 1 from J, leaving 10 bases between them. The CDR3 DNA follows: TGCGCCAGCAGCCAAACGACAGGTCGCACAGATACGCAGTATTTT. This gives the protein CASSQTTGRTDTQYF.

This clonotype was found a few times. The gene calls are TRBV21-1 and TRBJ2-7; the D call of TRBD2 is as the table states it, not checked on the DNA. TRBV21-1 is given as a pseudogene. The CDR3 is made up of 15 amino acids. CDR3 in DNA: TGTGCCAGCAGCCCTAAACCGGGACTCGCCTACGAGCAGTACTTC. This translates into CASSPKPGLAYEQYF.

This clonotype has a count of ten or more. V is TRBV11-2 and J is TRBJ2-1; D gene ambiguous. V dropped 2 bases and J dropped 2 bases, with 4 bases sitting between them. The germline V gene encodes CDR1 SGHAT and CDR2 FQNNGV. This CDR3 contains 13 residues. The CDR3 here is CASSLKTYNEQFF. CDR3 bases: TGTGCCAGCAGCTTAAAGACCTACAATGAGCAGTTCTTC.

This clonotype has a count of ten or more. The gene calls are TRBV6-1 and TRBJ1-1; D remains unclear. Trimming removed 2 bases from V and 1 base from J, with 5 bases in between. CDR3 length equals 13 residues. Germline lookup yields CDR1 MNHNS and CDR2 SASEGT. CDR3 bases: TGTGCCAGCAGTGAACTCGGGAACACTGAAGCTTTCTTT. Translation: CASSELGNTEAFF.

This clonotype was counted at least ten times. DNA of the CDR3: TGTGCCAGCAGTGACTCTGCAGCGGGGACGTACAATGAGCAGTTCTTC. Protein sequence: CASSDSAAGTYNEQFF. This chain uses TRBV6-4 with TRBJ2-1; 7 bases match TRBD2. Unmatched junction bases numbered 6, after V lost 0 bases and J lost 4 bases. Germline V gives CDR1 MRHNA, CDR2 SNTAGT. This CDR3 spans 16 amino acids.

The chain couples TRBV7-9 to TRBJ2-1, with 8 positions matching TRBD2. The CDR3 covers 15 residues. From germline, CDR1 is SEHNR and CDR2 FQNEAQ (reference sequence). Unmatched junction bases numbered 2, after V lost 0 bases and J lost 4 bases. CDR3 sequence: CASSLAGGRYNEQFF. The DNA of the CDR3 is TGTGCCAGCAGCTTAGCGGGCGGGAGGTACAATGAGCAGTTCTTC.

The chain is built from TRBV28 and TRBJ2-7, with 8 nucleotides matching TRBD2. The ends lost 2 bases at V and 6 bases at J; junction bases unmatched: 6. This CDR3 spans 14 amino acids. The germline CDR1 and CDR2 sequences are MDHEN and SYDVKM. This CDR3 is CASSLTAGASEQYF. CDR3 bases: TGTGCCAGCAGTTTAACAGCGGGAGCAAGCGAGCAGTACTTC.

The chain recombines TRBV7-2 with TRBJ2-3, with no clear D. This CDR3 has 15 residues. V gave up 1 base and J gave up 0 bases, with 8 bases separating them. Germline V gene sequence: CDR1 SGHTA, CDR2 FQGNSA. The chain's CDR3 is CASSLDGGSTDTQYF. CDR3 coding DNA: TGTGCCAGCAGCTTAGACGGCGGTAGCACAGATACGCAGTATTTT.